This passage covers 27 T cell receptor beta chains from one sample sequenced in a study of molecular identifiers for immune sequencing clone quantification. TCRdb independently ran MiXCR on the PCR reads; one entry per CDR3 protein. This sample has approximately 93,000 distinct CDR3 sequences, with 20% to 30% found just once. The sequencing sample was made of naive CD8+ T cells from blood, with Jurkat cell RNA spiked in. Subset here: FACS-sorted CD8+CD4-CCR7+CD45RA+ naive T cells. These TCRs come from a human donor in good health. Some libraries in this study had Jurkat cell RNA spiked in.

This clonotype appeared many times. The chain couples TRBV10-3 to TRBJ1-1; TRBD1 aligns across 11 bases. In germline, CDR1 is ENHRY, CDR2 SYGVKD. Losses at the gene ends were 3 bases for V and 3 bases for J; bases not matched to a gene: 6. The CDR3 extends over 16 amino acids. CDR3 DNA sequence: TGTGCCATCAGTGACCGGGACAGGGGGTCACACACTGAAGCTTTCTTT. Protein product: CAISDRDRGSHTEAFF.

This clonotype was detected a few times. As DNA, the CDR3 is TGCGCCAGCAGCGGGGACATGGCTCGGGAGACCCAGTACTTC. This gives the protein CASSGDMARETQYF. The chain links TRBV4-1 to TRBJ2-5; possible D gene TRBD1, 6 bases. Germline values: CDR1 MGHRA, CDR2 YSYEKL. V lost 5 bases and J lost 5, with 15 bases in between. This CDR3 spans 14 amino acids.

With regard to this clonotype: Being one base from a much bigger clone, this may be a read error. The J gene is TRBJ1-1, the V gene TRBV12-3 or TRBV12-4, with a weak D call TRBD1 (5 bases). Between the trimmed V and J ends, which lost 0 bases and 7 bases, there was a span of 21 bases. This CDR3 comprises 17 residues. CDR3 amino acids: CASSLAGGTGLKNEAFF. For the CDR3, the DNA is TGTGCCAGCAGTTTAGCGGGGGGGACCGGATTAAAGAATGAAGCTTTCTTT.

Concerning this clonotype itself: This may be a read error: a much more frequent sequence differs by one nucleotide. This chain connects TRBV13 to TRBJ2-5, with 11 nucleotides matching TRBD2. V shed 1 base and J 9 bases; nucleotides not matched to a gene: 7. This CDR3 region has 15 residues. The germline V gene has CDR1 PRHDT and CDR2 FYEKMQ (reference sequence). In DNA, the CDR3 is TGTGCCAGCAGCTTAGTACTAGCGGGAGTTGAGCCCCAGTACTTC. Its translation: CASSLVLAGVEPQYF.

This clonotype occurred a few times. V and J are TRBV14 and TRBJ1-2; no definite D call. CDR3 length: 15 residues. V lost 5 bases and J lost 8, with 21 bases in between. Germline CDR1 is SGHDN and CDR2 is FVKESK. In DNA, the CDR3 is TGTGCCAGCAGCACGAGGACTCGGAGGGATGAAGGCTACACCTTC. Amino acid sequence: CASSTRTRRDEGYTF.

In its sample, this clonotype was seen a few times. The chain couples TRBV29-1 to TRBJ2-2; no reliable D call. CDR1 SQVTM and CDR2 ANQGSEA come from the germline V gene. The length of the CDR3 is 11 residues. V was shortened by 4 bases and J by 7 bases, with 7 bases between the two germline ends. This CDR3 reads CSVARGGELFF. CDR3 sequence (DNA): TGCAGCGTTGCCCGAGGCGGGGAGCTGTTTTTT.

In its sample, this clonotype was seen a few times. The chain carries TRBV7-9 and TRBJ1-1; D is unclear. V lost 1 base to trimming and J lost 2 bases, with 11 bases between them. CDR1 is SEHNR, CDR2 FQNEAQ, per germline (reference sequence). The CDR3 extends over 15 amino acids. Written as DNA, the CDR3 is TGTGCCAGCAGCTTAGAGGACCCGGGCAACACTGAAGCTTTCTTT. Encoded protein: CASSLEDPGNTEAFF. The full variable domain, completed using reference TRBV7-9 and TRBJ1-1, is DTGVSQNPRHKITKRGQNVTFRCDPISEHNRLYWYRQTLGQGPEFLTYFQNEAQLEKSRLLSDRFSAERPKGSFSTLEIQRTEQGDSAMYLCASSLEDPGNTEAFFGQGTRLTVV.

Turning to this clonotype: This may be a read error, as it is one base from a much larger clone. The V and J genes are TRBV7-3 and TRBJ1-1; 8 positions match TRBD1. There are 17 residues in the CDR3. From germline, CDR1 is SGHTA and CDR2 FQGTGA. The CDR3 protein is CASSLIGGQGANAEAFF. The CDR3, as DNA: TGTGCCAGCAGCTTAATTGGTGGACAGGGAGCGAACGCTGAAGCTTTCTTT.

This clonotype was counted many times. The rearrangement links TRBV28 to TRBJ2-5; TRBD2 is a possible D gene (5 bases). CDR1 and CDR2 from the germline V gene are MDHEN and SYDVKM. V was pared by 5 bases and J by 9 bases, with 16 bases between. The CDR3 length is 13 residues. The DNA for the CDR3 is TGTGCCAGCAGTCCCGAGCGGTCCGGGTCCCAGTACTTC. This encodes CASSPERSGSQYF.

Worth noting for this clonotype: A much more abundant neighbour one base away suggests this may be a read error. CDR3 coding DNA: TGTGCCATCCGACAGGGGAAACACATTCAGTACTTC. Its translation: CAIRQGKHIQYF. The V gene is TRBV12-3 or TRBV12-4, the J gene TRBJ2-4; the match to TRBD1 covers 8 bases. CDR3 length: 12 residues. V lost 10 bases to trimming and J lost 8 bases; unmatched junction nucleotides: 7.

Many counts were recorded for this clonotype. The V and J genes are TRBV10-3 and TRBJ2-3; D perhaps matches TRBD2 (5 bases). Germline lookup yields CDR1 ENHRY and CDR2 SYGVKD. This CDR3 has 14 amino acids. V was trimmed by 3 bases and J by 3 bases, leaving 10 bases between them. The CDR3: CAISDGGSTDTQYF. The CDR3 DNA follows: TGTGCCATCAGTGATGGTGGGAGTACAGATACGCAGTATTTT.

This clonotype was counted many times. V usage is TRBV7-6 and J usage is TRBJ2-3; 12 nucleotides match TRBD1. Trimming removed 5 bases from V and 5 bases from J; junction bases left unmatched: 8. Germline CDR1 reads SGHVS; CDR2 reads FNYEAQ. The CDR3 contains 16 residues. The CDR3 protein is CASSPGTGGLVDTQYF. CDR3 bases: TGTGCCAGCAGCCCCGGGACAGGGGGCTTGGTAGATACGCAGTATTTT.

Points on this clonotype: This could be a read error, since a much larger clone is one nucleotide away. The chain uses TRBV3-1 and TRBJ2-7, with D perhaps being TRBD1 or TRBD2 (6 bases each). Trimming pared 4 bases from V and 2 bases from J, leaving 15 bases between. Per germline, CDR1 LGHDT and CDR2 YNNKEL (reference sequence). This CDR3 is built from 15 residues. This chain's CDR3 is CASSPGWGAAYEQYF. In DNA, the CDR3 is TGTGCCAGCAGCCCGGGATGGGGGGCCGCCTACGAGCAGTACTTC.

Points on this clonotype: This may arise from a read error, as a much more abundant clone is one base away. The chain links TRBV6-5 to TRBJ2-2, with a tentative D call TRBD1 (5 bases). Deletions cut 6 bases from V and 6 bases from J, with 23 bases between. The germline gives CDR1 MNHEY, CDR2 SVGAGI. This CDR3 is 17 amino acids long. In nucleotides, the CDR3 is TGTGCCAGCAGCCCCACGGACACCTCTACCAAGGCCGGGGAGCTGTTTTTT. Encoded protein: CASSPTDTSTKAGELFF.

This clonotype was seen only a few times. A read error is possible here, since a much larger clone lies one base away. The V call is TRBV5-4, the J call TRBJ1-1; no definite D call. Per germline, CDR1 SGHNT and CDR2 YYREEE (reference sequence). The V end was cut by 5 bases, the J end by 1 base, with 12 bases between. The CDR3 has 14 amino acids. CDR3 nucleotides: TGTGCCAGCAGTAGGCTCCCGGAGAACACTGAAGCTTTCTTT. Amino acid sequence: CASSRLPENTEAFF.

V and J are TRBV19 and TRBJ2-2, with D possibly being TRBD1 or TRBD2 (5 bases each). The CDR3 has 12 residues. V gave up 7 bases and J gave up 4 bases, with 7 bases separating them. The V gene's germline CDR1 is LNHDA and CDR2 SQIVND (reference sequence). The CDR3 nucleotides are TGTGCCAGTACGAGGGGCACCGGGGAGCTGTTTTTT. Its translation: CASTRGTGELFF.

Worth noting for this clonotype: A read error is possible here, since a much larger clone lies one base away. J is TRBJ1-1 and V is TRBV7-3; no clear D gene. Germline lookup yields CDR1 SGHTA and CDR2 FQGTGA. This CDR3 contains 13 residues. CDR3 coding DNA: TGTGTCAGCAGCGCCCACAAGGACACTGAAGCTTTCTTT. This translates into CVSSAHKDTEAFF.

In its sample, this clonotype was seen many times. The chain is built from TRBV5-5 and TRBJ2-7, with D perhaps TRBD1 or TRBD2 (5 bases each). The germline V gene encodes CDR1 SGHKS and CDR2 YYEKEE (reference sequence). The CDR3 extends over 15 amino acids. Trimming removed 4 bases from V and 2 bases from J, with 16 bases in between. CDR3 DNA: TGTGCCAGCAGCCCCCCCCGGGACGTAACCTACGAGCAGTACTTC. It specifies CASSPPRDVTYEQYF.

As regards this clonotype: This may be a read error, as it is one base from a much larger clone. The V gene is TRBV29-1, the J gene TRBJ2-1, with 7 bases identical to TRBD2. The CDR3 extends over 15 amino acids. Germline V lookup: CDR1 SQVTM, CDR2 ANQGSEA. CDR3 in amino acids: CSVDSGYSSYNERFF. CDR3 DNA: TGCAGCGTTGATAGCGGGTATAGCTCCTACAATGAGCGGTTCTTC.

To note about this clonotype: One end of the junction does not line up with germline, which may come from a read error. V is TRBV20-1 and J is TRBJ2-7, with no clear D. Germline-derived CDR1 and CDR2 are DFQATT and SNEGSKA (reference sequence). The CDR3 covers 13 residues. The CDR3 sequence is CNASVSNSYEQYF. CDR3 nucleotides: TGCAATGCTAGTGTCTCCAACTCCTACGAGCAGTACTTC.

This clonotype showed up many times. The chain uses TRBV7-9 and TRBJ2-1, with a weak D call TRBD2 (5 bases). The CDR3 loop spans 14 amino acids. The germline V gene has CDR1 SEHNR and CDR2 FQNEAQ (reference sequence). Trimming stripped 6 bases from V and 2 bases from J, with 11 bases between. The CDR3 region has the DNA TGTGCCAGCAGGAGGACTGCTACCTACAATGAGCAGTTCTTC. Amino acids: CASRRTATYNEQFF.

Notes on this clonotype: An end of the junction differs from the germline gene, which may be a read error. The V and J genes are TRBV6-2 or TRBV6-3 and TRBJ2-1, with 7 nucleotides matching TRBD2. This CDR3 spans 15 amino acids. The V gene's germline CDR1 is MNHEY and CDR2 SVGEGT. DNA of the CDR3: TGTGCCAGCAGTTACACGGGAGGACTCCTGGGTGAGCGGTTCTTC. Residues: CASSYTGGLLGERFF.

This clonotype has ten or more counts. The chain has TRBV14 and TRBJ2-2; D is undetermined. The CDR3 loop spans 15 amino acids. CDR1 SGHDN and CDR2 FVKESK come from the germline V gene. Deletions cut 2 bases from V and 3 bases from J, with 10 bases between. The CDR3 is CASSQFPGYTGELFF. The CDR3 DNA reads TGTGCCAGCAGCCAATTCCCCGGTTACACCGGGGAGCTGTTTTTT. Full variable domain (outside the CDR3, taken from reference TRBV14 and TRBJ2-2): EAGVTQFPSHSVIEKGQTVTLRCDPISGHDNLYWYRRVMGKEIKFLLHFVKESKQDESGMPNNRFLAERTGGTYSTLKVQPAELEDSGVYFCASSQFPGYTGELFFGEGSRLTVL.

This clonotype was picked up a small number of times. The rearrangement links TRBV19 to TRBJ2-3; no clear D gene. Germline CDR1 is LNHDA and CDR2 is SQIVND (reference sequence). This CDR3 is built from 13 residues. Trimming took 3 bases from V and 6 from J, leaving 10 bases between them. The CDR3, as DNA: TGTGCCAGTAGTATGGCCCTTATGGATACGCAGTATTTT. It encodes CASSMALMDTQYF.

A note on this clonotype: A read error is possible here, since a much larger clone lies one base away. The V gene is TRBV29-1, the J gene TRBJ2-2, with D maybe TRBD2 (7 bases). CDR3 length: 11 amino acids. Germline CDR1 is SQVTM and CDR2 is ANQGSEA. This chain's CDR3 is CSARGAGELLF. The CDR3 DNA reads TGCAGCGCCCGGGGGGCCGGGGAGCTGTTATTT.

This clonotype was detected a few times. The J gene is TRBJ2-1, the V gene TRBV6-6; 7 positions agree with TRBD1. Germline assignment: CDR1 MNHNY and CDR2 SVGAGI (reference sequence). The CDR3 has 20 amino acids. Trimming at V came to 2 bases and at J to 4 bases, leaving 20 bases not matched to a gene. The CDR3 sequence is CASSYTLQLGTVEGYNEQFF. As DNA, the CDR3 is TGTGCCAGCAGTTACACCCTCCAGCTCGGGACAGTCGAGGGATACAATGAGCAGTTCTTC.

This clonotype appeared many times. The chain combines TRBV28 with TRBJ1-5; weak D call: TRBD1 (5 bases). The CDR3 has 13 amino acids. Germline CDR1 reads MDHEN; CDR2 reads SYDVKM. V lost 3 bases to trimming and J lost 5 bases, with 8 bases between them. For the CDR3, the DNA is TGTGCCAGCAGTTTTTGGGGGGATCAGCCCCAGCATTTT. It specifies CASSFWGDQPQHF.